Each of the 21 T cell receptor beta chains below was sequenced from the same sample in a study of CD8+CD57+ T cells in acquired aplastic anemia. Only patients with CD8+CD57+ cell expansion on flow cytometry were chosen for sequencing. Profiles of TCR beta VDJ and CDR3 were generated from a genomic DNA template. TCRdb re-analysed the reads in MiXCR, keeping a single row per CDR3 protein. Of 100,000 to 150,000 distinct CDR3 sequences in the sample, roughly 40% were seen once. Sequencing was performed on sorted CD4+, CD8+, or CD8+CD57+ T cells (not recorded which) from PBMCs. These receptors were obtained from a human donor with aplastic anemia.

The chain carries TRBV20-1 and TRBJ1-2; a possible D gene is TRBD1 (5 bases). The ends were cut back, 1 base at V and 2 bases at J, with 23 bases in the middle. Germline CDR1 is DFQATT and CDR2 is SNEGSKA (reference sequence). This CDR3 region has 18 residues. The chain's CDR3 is CSARVVRGGGTLNYGYTF. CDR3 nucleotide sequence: TGCAGTGCTAGAGTCGTTCGCGGGGGGGGTACCTTAAACTATGGCTACACCTTC.

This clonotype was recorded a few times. CDR3 sequence: CASSQTGLRYGYTF. Written as DNA, the CDR3 is TGTGCCAGCAGCCAAACAGGACTCCGATATGGCTACACCTTC. The V and J genes are TRBV7-2 and TRBJ1-2, with D possibly being TRBD1 (5 bases). Germline CDR1 and CDR2: SGHTA and FQGNSA. The germline V and J ends were trimmed by 5 bases and 5 bases, with 15 bases remaining between them. The CDR3 spans 14 residues.

The CDR3 DNA follows: TGTGCCAGCAGCTTCCGGACAGGGGGGAACTATGGCTACACCTTC. Protein product: CASSFRTGGNYGYTF. V and J are TRBV12-3 or TRBV12-4 and TRBJ1-2; 10 nucleotides line up with TRBD1. V trimming: 6 bases; J trimming: 2 bases; junction bases outside the gene matches: 6. CDR3 length equals 15 residues.

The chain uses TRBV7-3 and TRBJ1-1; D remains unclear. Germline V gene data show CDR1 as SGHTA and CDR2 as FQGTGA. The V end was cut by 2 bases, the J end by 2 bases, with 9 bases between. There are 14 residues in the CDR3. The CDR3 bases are TGTGCCAGCAGCTTAGCGGGAGTCAACACTGAAGCTTTCTTT. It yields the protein CASSLAGVNTEAFF. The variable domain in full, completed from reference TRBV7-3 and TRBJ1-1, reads GAGVSQTPSNKVTEKGKYVELRCDPISGHTALYWYRQSLGQGPEFLIYFQGTGAADDSGLPNDRFFAVRPEGSVSTLKIQRTERGDSAVYLCASSLAGVNTEAFFGQGTRLTVV.

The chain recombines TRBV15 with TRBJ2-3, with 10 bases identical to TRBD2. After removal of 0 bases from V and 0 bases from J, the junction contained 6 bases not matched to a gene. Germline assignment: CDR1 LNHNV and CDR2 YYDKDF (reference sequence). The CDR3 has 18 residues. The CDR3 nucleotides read TGTGCCACCAGCAGAGAATACAGCGGGGGGGAAAGCACAGATACGCAGTATTTT. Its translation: CATSREYSGGESTDTQYF. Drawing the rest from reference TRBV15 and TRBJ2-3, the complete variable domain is DAMVIQNPRYQVTQFGKPVTLSCSQTLNHNVMYWYQQKSSQAPKLLFHYYDKDFNNEADTPDNFQSRRPNTSFCFLDIRSPGLGDTAMYLCATSREYSGGESTDTQYFGPGTRLTVL.

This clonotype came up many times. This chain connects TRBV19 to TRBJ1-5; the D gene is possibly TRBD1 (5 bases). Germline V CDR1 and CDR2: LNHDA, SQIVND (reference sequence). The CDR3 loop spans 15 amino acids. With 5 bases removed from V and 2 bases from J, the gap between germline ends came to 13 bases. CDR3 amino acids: CASSLRTGGNQPQHF. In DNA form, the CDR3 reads TGTGCCAGTAGTCTCCGGACGGGGGGCAATCAGCCCCAGCATTTT.

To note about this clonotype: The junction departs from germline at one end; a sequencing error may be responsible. The CDR3 coding sequence is TGTGCCAGCAGTTACTCGAGAAGGGACAGGTATAGCAATCAGCCCCAGCGTTTT. Its translation: CASSYSRRDRYSNQPQRF. The rearrangement uses TRBV6-2 or TRBV6-3 and TRBJ1-5; 8 bases match TRBD1. CDR3 length: 18 residues. The V gene's germline CDR1 is MNHEY and CDR2 SVGEGT.

The CDR3: CATSRGTSSYEQYF. The DNA for the CDR3 is TGTGCCACCAGCAGGGGGACATCCTCCTACGAGCAGTACTTC. V is TRBV15 and J is TRBJ2-7, with D tentatively TRBD1 (6 bases). The CDR3 is 14 residues long. V was pared by 3 bases and J by 0 bases, with 9 bases between. CDR1 and CDR2 (germline): LNHNV, YYDKDF (reference sequence).

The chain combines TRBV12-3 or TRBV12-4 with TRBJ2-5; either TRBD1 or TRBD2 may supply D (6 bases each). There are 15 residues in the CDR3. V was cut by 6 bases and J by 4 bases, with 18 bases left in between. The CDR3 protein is CASSRGPRGAETQYF. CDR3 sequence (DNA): TGTGCCAGCAGCCGGGGGCCAAGGGGAGCAGAGACCCAGTACTTC.

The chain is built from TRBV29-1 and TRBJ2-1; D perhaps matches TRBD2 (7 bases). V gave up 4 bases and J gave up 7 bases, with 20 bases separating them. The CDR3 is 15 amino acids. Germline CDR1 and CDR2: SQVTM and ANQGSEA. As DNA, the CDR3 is TGCAGCGTTGTACATCGCGGGGGCCAAGGGAATGAGCAGTTCTTC. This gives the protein CSVVHRGGQGNEQFF.

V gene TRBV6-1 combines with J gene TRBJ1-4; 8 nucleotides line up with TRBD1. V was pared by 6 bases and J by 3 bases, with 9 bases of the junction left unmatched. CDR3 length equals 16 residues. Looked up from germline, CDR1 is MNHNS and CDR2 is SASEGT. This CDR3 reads CASSLNLQGANEKLFF. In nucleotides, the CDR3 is TGTGCCAGCAGCCTCAATTTACAGGGGGCTAATGAAAAACTGTTTTTT.

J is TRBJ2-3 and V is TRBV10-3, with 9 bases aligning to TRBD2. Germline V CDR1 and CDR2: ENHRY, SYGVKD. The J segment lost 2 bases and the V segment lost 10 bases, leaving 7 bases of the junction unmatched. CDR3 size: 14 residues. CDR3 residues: CATRTSEHTDTQYF. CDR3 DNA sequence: TGTGCCACCCGGACTAGCGAACACACAGATACGCAGTATTTT.

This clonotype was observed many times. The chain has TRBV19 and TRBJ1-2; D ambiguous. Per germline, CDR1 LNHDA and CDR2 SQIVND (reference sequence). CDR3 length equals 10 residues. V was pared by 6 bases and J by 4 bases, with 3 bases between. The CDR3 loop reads CASRSYGYTF. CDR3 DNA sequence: TGTGCCAGTAGGAGCTATGGCTACACCTTC. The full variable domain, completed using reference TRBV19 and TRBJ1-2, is DGGITQSPKYLFRKEGQNVTLSCEQNLNHDAMYWYRQDPGQGLRLIYYSQIVNDFQKGDIAEGYSVSREKKESFPLTVTSAQKNPTAFYLCASRSYGYTFGSGTRLTVV.

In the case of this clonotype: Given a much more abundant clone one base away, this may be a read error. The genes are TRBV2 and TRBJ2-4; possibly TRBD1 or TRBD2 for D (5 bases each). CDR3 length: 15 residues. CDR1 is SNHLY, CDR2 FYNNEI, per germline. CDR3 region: CASGQDNRRGNIQYF. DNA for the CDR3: TGCGCCAGCGGCCAAGATAACCGAAGGGGAAACATTCAGTACTTC. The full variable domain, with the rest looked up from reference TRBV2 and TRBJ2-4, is EPEVTQTPSHQVTQMGQEVILRCVPISNHLYFYWYRQILGQKVEFLVSFYNNEISEKSEIFDDQFSVERPDGSNFTLKIRSTKLEDSAMYFCASGQDNRRGNIQYFGAGTRLSVL.

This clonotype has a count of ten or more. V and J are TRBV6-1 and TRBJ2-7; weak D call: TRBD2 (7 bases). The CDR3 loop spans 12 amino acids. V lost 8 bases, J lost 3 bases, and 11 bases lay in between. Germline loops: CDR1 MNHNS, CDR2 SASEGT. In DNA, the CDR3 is TGTGCCAGCGGGGGGGCCTTCTACGAGCAGTACTTC. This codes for CASGGAFYEQYF.

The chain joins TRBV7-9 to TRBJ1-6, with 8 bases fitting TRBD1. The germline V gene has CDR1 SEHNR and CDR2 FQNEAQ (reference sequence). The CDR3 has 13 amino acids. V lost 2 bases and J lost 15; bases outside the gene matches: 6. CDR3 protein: CASSLSGQVYLHF. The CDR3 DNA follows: TGTGCCAGCAGCTTATCGGGACAGGTATACCTCCACTTT.

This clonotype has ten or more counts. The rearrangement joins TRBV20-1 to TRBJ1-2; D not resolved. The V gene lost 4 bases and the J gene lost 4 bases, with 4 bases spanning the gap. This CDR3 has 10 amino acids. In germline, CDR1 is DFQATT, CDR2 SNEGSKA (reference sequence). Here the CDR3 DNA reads TGCAGTGCTATCAGCTATGGCTACACCTTC. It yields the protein CSAISYGYTF.

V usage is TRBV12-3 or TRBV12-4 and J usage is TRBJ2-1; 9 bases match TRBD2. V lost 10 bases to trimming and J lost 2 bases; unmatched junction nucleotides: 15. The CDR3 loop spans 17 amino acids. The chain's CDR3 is CATRAAGGFFTYNEQFF. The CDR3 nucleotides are TGTGCCACTAGGGCAGCGGGGGGCTTCTTCACCTACAATGAGCAGTTCTTC.

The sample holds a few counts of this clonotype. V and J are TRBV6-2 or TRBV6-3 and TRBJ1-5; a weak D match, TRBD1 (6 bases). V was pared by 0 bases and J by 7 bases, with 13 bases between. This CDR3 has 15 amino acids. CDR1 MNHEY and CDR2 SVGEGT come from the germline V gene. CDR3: CASSYSTGFVQPQHF. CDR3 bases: TGTGCCAGCAGTTACTCCACAGGGTTCGTCCAGCCCCAGCATTTT.

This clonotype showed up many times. For the CDR3, the DNA is TGTGCCAGCAGCAGGACTAGCCCCCACGAGCAGTACTTC. Translating it yields CASSRTSPHEQYF. The J gene is TRBJ2-7, the V gene TRBV6-1; 8 bases are shared with TRBD2. CDR3 size: 13 residues. Germline loops: CDR1 MNHNS, CDR2 SASEGT. J gave up 5 bases and V 6 bases, and 6 bases lay outside the gene matches.

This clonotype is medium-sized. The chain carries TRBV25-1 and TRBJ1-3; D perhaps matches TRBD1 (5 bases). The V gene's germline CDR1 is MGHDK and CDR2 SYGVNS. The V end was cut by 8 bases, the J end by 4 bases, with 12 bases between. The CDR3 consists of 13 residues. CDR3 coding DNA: TGTGCCAGCGCGAAGGGGTACGGAAACACCATATATTTT. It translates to CASAKGYGNTIYF.